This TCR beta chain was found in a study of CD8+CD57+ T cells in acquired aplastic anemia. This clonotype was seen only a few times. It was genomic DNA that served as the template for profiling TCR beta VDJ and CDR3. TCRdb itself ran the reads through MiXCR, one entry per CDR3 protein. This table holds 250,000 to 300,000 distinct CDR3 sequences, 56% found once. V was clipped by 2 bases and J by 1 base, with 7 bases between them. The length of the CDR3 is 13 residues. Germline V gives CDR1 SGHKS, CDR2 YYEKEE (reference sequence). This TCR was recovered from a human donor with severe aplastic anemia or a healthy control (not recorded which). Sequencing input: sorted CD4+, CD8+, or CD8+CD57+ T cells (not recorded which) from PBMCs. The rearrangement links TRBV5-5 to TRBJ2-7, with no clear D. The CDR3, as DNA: TGTGCCAGCAGCTTAGCACAGTCCTACGAGCAGTACTTC. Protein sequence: CASSLAQSYEQYF.